This TCR beta chain was recorded in a study of T cell repertoires in cytomegalovirus infection (dated by TCRdb to the late 2010s). For context, the study as a whole: Recently identified HLA-C-restricted CMV epitopes, whose presentation resists viral immunomodulation, were targeted by peptide stimulations together with well-studied HLA-B-restricted epitopes. The HLA type of each donor mattered for the analysis, because public TCR beta signatures pointed to carriage of CMV infection along with the matching HLA type.

Trimming takes 4 bases from V and 2 bases from J, and the germline ends sit 12 bases apart. Taken from cysteine to phenylalanine, the CDR3 has 14 residues. The read is trimmed to its CDR3 DNA, 42 bases read in frame from base 1. CDR1 MGHRA and CDR2 YSYEKL were looked up in the germline V gene. This clonotype was recorded once. The specificity of this receptor is unknown. The record has no base qualities; no much larger clone is one base away. One read alone makes for weak evidence. Overall study results and their limits: The ex vivo response was dominated by HLA-C-restricted CMV-specific TCR beta clonotypes, which also provided the single most frequent clonotype in two of eight donors. Carriers of CMV infection plus the relevant HLA type were discriminated by the cumulative frequency of public TCR beta family members in the study cohort and in an independent approximately 400-donor cohort.

What this sample's treatment or condition label stands for: in vitro stimulation with specific CMV peptide epitopes to enrich CMV-specific T cells. Sequencing relied on an Illumina HiSeq 1500. The raw public reads went through TCRdb reprocessing: fastp at Q25, MiXCR clone calling, in-frame beta chains kept. Merged by CDR3 protein, the rows form single entries marked with the most common genes and DNA. Recorded for this sample are about 70,000 distinct CDR3 sequences; 20% to 25% of them occurred a single time. The top ten clones comprise about 63% of the sample. The chain was built from TRBV4-1 and TRBJ2-7; TRBD1 is a weak D gene call, 6 bases matching. This sample comprised CD8+ T cells from cultured PBMCs, obtained from culture after CMV antigen stimulation. The TCR sequence derives from a human donor in good health (CMV status not recorded). Some clones in this sample may be carry-over from other donors' samples. Here is the DNA: TGCGCCAGCAGCCCCCGGGACACCCCCTACGAGCAGTACTTC. It translates to CASSPRDTPYEQYF.